Below are 20 T cell receptor beta chains sequenced from a single sample in a study of response to subunit inactivated influenza vaccine. From the RT-PCR reads, TCRdb called clonotypes with MiXCR, one entry per CDR3 protein. The table records some 520,000 distinct CDR3 sequences, 15% to 20% of them present only once. Sequences were derived from CD4+ T cells sorted from PBMCs, sampled around 2 years after vaccination. These receptors were obtained from a man between 50 and 75 years old who received an inactivated influenza vaccine.

The chain employs TRBV28 and TRBJ1-6, with no clear D. Germline V gene data show CDR1 as MDHEN and CDR2 as SYDVKM. V lost 3 bases and J 6 bases, leaving 0 bases between the germline ends. The CDR3 sequence is 11 residues long. In nucleotides, the CDR3 is TGTGCCAGCAGTTTTAATTCACCCCTCCACTTT. It translates to CASSFNSPLHF.

The chain combines TRBV28 with TRBJ2-3, with D unresolved. The V and J ends lost 8 bases and 5 bases respectively, with 14 bases between them. From germline, CDR1 is MDHEN and CDR2 SYDVKM. The CDR3 has 13 amino acids. CDR3 protein: CASRTGGVDTQYF. The CDR3 region has the DNA TGTGCCAGCCGTACGGGTGGGGTAGATACGCAGTATTTT. The full variable domain, completed using reference TRBV28 and TRBJ2-3, is DVKVTQSSRYLVKRTGEKVFLECVQDMDHENMFWYRQDPGLGLRLIYFSYDVKMKEKGDIPEGYSVSREKKERFSLILESASTNQTSMYLCASRTGGVDTQYFGPGTRLTVL.

The sample holds many counts of this clonotype. V gene TRBV29-1 combines with J gene TRBJ2-4; D gene unclear. CDR1 SQVTM and CDR2 ANQGSEA come from the germline V gene. Trimming shortened V by 1 base and J by 2 bases, and 6 bases separated the two germline ends. The CDR3 runs to 13 residues. Here the CDR3 reads CSVEGNTKNIQYF. CDR3 nucleotides: TGCAGCGTTGAAGGAAATACCAAAAACATTCAGTACTTC.

This clonotype was observed at least ten times. V is TRBV5-1 and J is TRBJ1-1; D is uncertain. The CDR3 totals 15 residues. V gave up 0 bases and J gave up 0 bases, with 9 bases separating them. Germline CDR1 and CDR2: SGHRS and YFSETQ. DNA of the CDR3: TGCGCCAGCAGCTTGGCCGTACAGTTGAACACTGAAGCTTTCTTT. This codes for CASSLAVQLNTEAFF. Filled out from reference TRBV5-1 and TRBJ1-1, the complete variable domain reads KAGVTQTPRYLIKTRGQQVTLSCSPISGHRSVSWYQQTPGQGLQFLFEYFSETQRNKGNFPGRFSGRQFSNSRSEMNVSTLELGDSALYLCASSLAVQLNTEAFFGQGTRLTVV.

This clonotype came up many times. This sequence joins TRBV6-2 or TRBV6-3 and TRBJ1-1, with a tentative D call TRBD1 (5 bases). The CDR3 contains 12 residues. The germline V and J ends were trimmed by 6 bases and 7 bases, with 12 bases remaining between them. CDR1 and CDR2 (germline): MNHEY, SVGEGT. This CDR3 reads CASRRGIGEAFF. The CDR3 coding sequence is TGTGCCAGCAGGAGGGGTATTGGTGAAGCTTTCTTT.

A few counts support this clonotype. The chain couples TRBV11-2 to TRBJ2-7, with 9 bases matching TRBD1. V dropped 5 bases and J dropped 5; count of bases not matched to a gene: 13. The CDR3 totals 16 residues. Germline CDR1 is SGHAT and CDR2 is FQNNGV. DNA of the CDR3: TGTGCCAGCAGCCCTCGCCTTTTACAGGGGGCTCACGAGCAGTACTTC. Its translation is CASSPRLLQGAHEQYF.

V gene TRBV5-1 combines with J gene TRBJ2-7; 9 bases line up with TRBD1. V lost 7 bases to trimming and J lost 2 bases; unmatched junction nucleotides: 16. The germline CDR1 and CDR2 sequences are SGHRS and YFSETQ. CDR3 length: 17 residues. CDR3 loop: CASRRTGGTGSPYEQYF. DNA of the CDR3: TGCGCCAGCCGCAGGACTGGTGGGACAGGGTCCCCCTACGAGCAGTACTTC.

This clonotype has more than one count but fewer than ten. This chain joins TRBV7-6 and TRBJ2-3; D may be TRBD2 (6 bases). The CDR3 sequence is 15 residues long. V was trimmed by 4 bases and J by 2 bases, leaving 13 bases between them. Germline-derived CDR1 and CDR2 are SGHVS and FNYEAQ. The CDR3 sequence is CASSYGGSPTDTQYF. DNA for the CDR3: TGTGCCAGCAGCTATGGGGGGTCCCCCACAGATACGCAGTATTTT.

This clonotype showed up just a few times. The genes are TRBV3-1 and TRBJ2-5; TRBD2 matches at 9 bases. J lost 1 base, V lost 5 bases, and 5 bases had no gene match. The length of the CDR3 is 15 residues. The germline V gene has CDR1 LGHDT and CDR2 YNNKEL (reference sequence). In nucleotides, the CDR3 is TGTGCCAGCAGCTCGGCTAGCGGGATCCAAGAGACCCAGTACTTC. Its protein product is CASSSASGIQETQYF.

The rearrangement uses TRBV6-2 or TRBV6-3 and TRBJ2-7; D is possibly TRBD2 (6 bases). This CDR3 spans 15 amino acids. Germline lookup yields CDR1 MNHEY and CDR2 SVGEGT. V gave up 6 bases and J gave up 0 bases, with 15 bases separating them. For the CDR3, the DNA is TGTGCCAGCAGCCGCGGGACTTACACCTCCTACGAGCAGTACTTC. It encodes CASSRGTYTSYEQYF.

This clonotype was counted at least ten times. V and J are TRBV7-2 and TRBJ2-1, with 7 positions matching TRBD1. This CDR3 has 13 residues. Germline loops: CDR1 SGHTA, CDR2 FQGNSA. J was trimmed by 6 bases and V by 5 bases; bases with no gene match: 4. The CDR3: CASSPQGPNEQFF. CDR3 nucleotides: TGTGCCAGCAGCCCACAGGGGCCCAATGAGCAGTTCTTC.

The table lists this clonotype with a few counts. The CDR3 nucleotides are TGTGCCTGGAGTGCCGGGACCCCCGGCAATCAGCCCCAGCATTTT. Translation: CAWSAGTPGNQPQHF. V usage is TRBV30 and J usage is TRBJ1-5; possibly TRBD1 for D (5 bases). V lost 1 base, J lost 2 bases, and 12 bases lay in between. Germline V CDR1 and CDR2: GTSNPN, SVGIG (reference sequence). The CDR3 covers 15 residues.

The chain employs TRBV4-3 and TRBJ2-1, with 7 bases that match TRBD1. J gave up 4 bases and V 1 base, and 4 bases lay outside the gene matches. This CDR3 has 15 residues. Germline CDR1 LGHNA, CDR2 YSLEER. For the CDR3, the DNA is TGCGCCAGCAGCCAAGGGGACAGCCCATACAATGAGCAGTTCTTC. This translates into CASSQGDSPYNEQFF.

This clonotype was recorded a few times. CDR3 nucleotide sequence: TGTGCCAGCCGCGTCAGCGGGGTTCGCACAGATACGCAGTATTTT. As protein: CASRVSGVRTDTQYF. This chain joins TRBV6-2 or TRBV6-3 and TRBJ2-3; 7 nucleotides align to TRBD2. Looked up from germline, CDR1 is MNHEY and CDR2 is SVGEGT. V gave up 8 bases and J gave up 1 base; unmatched junction bases: 9. This CDR3 has 15 amino acids.

This rearrangement joins TRBV7-8 to TRBJ1-2; 8 nucleotides match TRBD1. V lost 1 base to trimming and J lost 7 bases; unmatched junction nucleotides: 8. The CDR3 has 15 residues. The germline V gene has CDR1 SGHVS and CDR2 FQNEAQ. CDR3 sequence reads: CASSLVRQGALGYTF. The CDR3 bases are TGTGCCAGCAGCTTAGTGCGGCAGGGGGCTCTTGGCTACACCTTC.

This clonotype has a handful of counts. The chain is built from TRBV19 and TRBJ1-2; a weak D match, TRBD1 (5 bases). Trimming shortened V by 5 bases and J by 8 bases, and 12 bases separated the two germline ends. Germline V gene lookup returns CDR1 LNHDA and CDR2 SQIVND (reference sequence). CDR3 length: 12 residues. For the CDR3, the DNA is TGTGCCAGTAGTGGGACCGTGGGGGGCTACACCTTC. Its protein is CASSGTVGGYTF.

The sample holds a few counts of this clonotype. The genes are TRBV20-1 and TRBJ2-4; D is ambiguous. The germline V gene encodes CDR1 DFQATT and CDR2 SNEGSKA (reference sequence). The CDR3 spans 17 residues. Written as DNA, the CDR3 is TGCAGCGCACAAAAGGCGAGTGACTCGCTAGCCAAAAACATTCAGTACTTC. It translates to CSAQKASDSLAKNIQYF.

This clonotype was seen at least ten times. The rearrangement links TRBV27 to TRBJ2-1; 7 bases align to TRBD2. Per the germline V gene, CDR1 is MNHEY and CDR2 is SMNVEV (reference sequence). Trimming at V came to 3 bases and at J to 10 bases, leaving 3 bases not matched to a gene. This CDR3 is 12 amino acids long. Written as DNA, the CDR3 is TGTGCCAGCAGTTTCCCCGGGGGGGAGCAGTTCTTC. Its protein is CASSFPGGEQFF.

This clonotype has only a few counts. The chain couples TRBV6-1 to TRBJ2-1; TRBD2 agrees at 10 bases. Germline trimming cut 5 bases from V and 9 bases from J; bases unmatched to any gene: 7. Germline CDR1 reads MNHNS; CDR2 reads SASEGT. This CDR3 is 14 amino acids long. In DNA form, the CDR3 reads TGTGCCAGCAGTCGAGCGGGAGGGCCTGGTGAGCAGTTCTTC. It is translated as CASSRAGGPGEQFF.

The chain links TRBV29-1 to TRBJ2-3, with 10 bases that match TRBD1. This CDR3 comprises 14 residues. Germline CDR1 reads SQVTM; CDR2 reads ANQGSEA. V lost 5 bases, J lost 1 base, and 3 bases stayed unmatched. The chain's CDR3 is CSVRDRGGTDTQYF. CDR3 coding DNA: TGCAGCGTTAGGGACAGGGGAGGCACAGATACGCAGTATTTT.